Each of the 16 T cell receptor beta chains below was sequenced from the same sample in a study of cytomegalovirus exposure and HLA in healthy donors. In the PCR, 60 Vbeta and 13 Jbeta primers were used. TCRdb's table, derived via immunoSEQ multiplex PCR, lists solely in-frame clones and lacks some. The sample has roughly 99,000 clones, over 60% seen once. The source material was PBMCs. The origin of the receptors is a male donor in good health and CMV-seronegative.

The gene calls are TRBV19 and TRBJ1-1; D may be TRBD1 (5 bases). V was trimmed by 9 bases and J by 1 base, leaving 15 bases between them. The CDR3 totals 14 residues. Germline lookup yields CDR1 LNHDA and CDR2 SQIVND (reference sequence). CDR3 coding DNA: TGTGCCAGCCAGGGCGGATTGAAGAACACTGAAGCTTTCTTT. Translated: CASQGGLKNTEAFF.

J is TRBJ2-7 and V is TRBV5-1, with TRBD2 matching over 8 bases. Germline CDR1 is SGHRS and CDR2 is YFSETQ. The CDR3 consists of 19 residues. V shed 4 bases and J 2 bases; nucleotides not matched to a gene: 20. The CDR3 region has the DNA TGCGCCAGCAGCGCCAGGTGGAGTGCACTAGCGGAGCTCACCTACGAGCAGTACTTC. The encoded protein is CASSARWSALAELTYEQYF.

Here the CDR3 DNA reads TGTGCCAGCAGTTTGTTGGGACAGGGGGCGACTGAAGCTTTCTTT. Residues: CASSLLGQGATEAFF. The chain links TRBV27 to TRBJ1-1; TRBD1 aligns across 12 bases. This CDR3 contains 15 residues. Germline CDR1 is MNHEY and CDR2 is SMNVEV (reference sequence). V was pared by 3 bases and J by 5 bases, with 4 bases of the junction left unmatched.

The chain combines TRBV2 with TRBJ1-1; 7 bases line up with TRBD1. Germline lookup yields CDR1 SNHLY and CDR2 FYNNEI. This CDR3 comprises 17 residues. The junction had 11 bases not matched to a gene; V was cut back by 2 bases and J by 2 bases. CDR3 sequence (DNA): TGTGCCAGCAGTGAATATGGGACAGCTAAAGCAAACACTGAAGCTTTCTTT. Translation: CASSEYGTAKANTEAFF.

There are a few counts of this clone. This chain uses TRBV5-6 with TRBJ2-5; D is unresolved. The better agreement between TRBJ2-7 and the DNA end casts doubt on the J call. CDR1 is SGHDT and CDR2 is YYEEEE in the germline V gene. The CDR3 runs to 13 residues. In DNA, the CDR3 is TGTGCCAGCAGCCCCTGGGACTCCTACGAGCAGTACTTC. It codes for CASSPWDSYEQYF.

This chain links TRBV10-2 with TRBJ2-7, with a possible D match to TRBD2 (7 bases). The CDR3 length is 15 residues. The germline gives CDR1 WSHSY, CDR2 SAAADI. Trimming left V 8 bases short and J 0 bases short, with 17 bases between. In DNA, the CDR3 is TGCGCCAGCCGCACACAGGGAGGGAGCTCCTACGAGCAGTACTTC. Its protein is CASRTQGGSSYEQYF.

This clone appeared a single time. The rearrangement joins TRBV27 to TRBJ1-1, with 9 bases matching TRBD1. The V gene's germline CDR1 is MNHEY and CDR2 SMNVEV (reference sequence). CDR3 length equals 15 residues. With 5 bases clipped from V and 1 base from J, the junction kept 5 bases outside the gene matches. The CDR3 nucleotides are TGTGCCAGCAGTACGACGGGACAGGGGAACACTGAAGCTTTCTTT. Its translation is CASSTTGQGNTEAFF.

This clone has just a few counts. The genes are TRBV5-6 and TRBJ2-5; D is perhaps TRBD2 (5 bases). Trimming shortened V by 5 bases and J by 5 bases, and 19 bases separated the two germline ends. The CDR3 has 15 residues. The V gene's germline CDR1 is SGHDT and CDR2 YYEEEE. This chain's CDR3 is CASRGTEVMGETQYF. CDR3 in DNA: TGTGCCAGCAGAGGTACGGAGGTAATGGGGGAGACCCAGTACTTC.

V gene TRBV5-1 combines with J gene TRBJ1-4; the D gene is possibly TRBD1 (5 bases). This CDR3 is built from 13 residues. V lost 4 bases and J 7 bases, leaving 11 bases between the germline ends. CDR1 is SGHRS and CDR2 is YFSETQ in the germline V gene. The CDR3 loop reads CASSHQGGEKLFF. As DNA, the CDR3 is TGCGCCAGCAGCCACCAGGGTGGTGAAAAACTGTTTTTT.

The J gene is TRBJ2-2, the V gene TRBV6-5, with D tentatively TRBD1 (6 bases). Trimming left V 2 bases short and J 6 bases short, with 10 bases between. The CDR3 sequence is 14 residues long. The germline V gene has CDR1 MNHEY and CDR2 SVGAGI. The chain's CDR3 is CASSYVRGAGELFF. CDR3 bases: TGTGCCAGCAGTTACGTCAGGGGAGCCGGGGAGCTGTTTTTT.

The J gene is TRBJ1-1, the V gene TRBV11-2; D is unresolved. From germline, CDR1 is SGHAT and CDR2 FQNNGV. CDR3 length: 12 residues. Trimming shortened V by 1 base and J by 3 bases, and 3 bases separated the two germline ends. In DNA form, the CDR3 reads TGTGCCAGCAGCTTAGGGCACACTGAAGCTTTCTTT. Amino acids: CASSLGHTEAFF.

The chain links TRBV7-9 to TRBJ2-7; 11 nucleotides line up with TRBD1. Trimming took 5 bases from V and 3 from J; bases not matched to a gene: 6. The CDR3 is 15 residues long. Germline lookup yields CDR1 SEHNR and CDR2 FQNEAQ (reference sequence). The CDR3: CASSPRTGGRYEQYF. The CDR3 DNA follows: TGTGCCAGCAGCCCAAGGACAGGGGGCCGCTACGAGCAGTACTTC.

The chain recombines TRBV10-2 with TRBJ1-4, with 7 nucleotides matching TRBD1. This CDR3 contains 15 residues. J lost 5 bases, V lost 0 bases, and 3 bases had no gene match. Germline assignment: CDR1 WSHSY and CDR2 SAAADI. The CDR3 is CASSESRRGNEKLFF. DNA for the CDR3: TGCGCCAGCAGTGAGTCCCGCAGGGGGAATGAAAAACTGTTTTTT.

This clone showed up just a few times. The chain is built from TRBV27 and TRBJ1-2; 9 bases agree with TRBD1. This CDR3 region has 14 residues. With V trimmed by 5 bases and J by 6 bases, 7 bases remained unmatched. Germline V gene lookup returns CDR1 MNHEY and CDR2 SMNVEV (reference sequence). CDR3 bases: TGTGCCAGCAGTCTCAACACAGGGGGCCATGGCTACACCTTC. It encodes CASSLNTGGHGYTF.

The gene calls are TRBV6-5 and TRBJ2-1; D gene ambiguous. The CDR3 covers 16 residues. Germline assignment: CDR1 MNHEY and CDR2 SVGAGI. V was cut by 0 bases and J by 3 bases, with 12 bases left in between. In DNA form, the CDR3 reads TGTGCCAGCAGTTACTCGGGCAGTAACCTCTACAATGAGCAGTTCTTC. The encoded protein is CASSYSGSNLYNEQFF.

The chain combines TRBV5-6 with TRBJ1-1; tentatively, D is TRBD1 (6 bases). CDR1 is SGHDT, CDR2 YYEEEE, per germline. V shed 2 bases and J shed 4 bases, with 12 bases lying between them. This CDR3 is built from 14 residues. CDR3 sequence: CASSLVLRGTEAFF. As DNA, the CDR3 is TGTGCCAGCAGCTTAGTACTCAGGGGCACTGAAGCTTTCTTT.